Shown below are 17 T cell receptor beta chains from a single sample sequenced in a study of blood T cell repertoires in COVID-19. Repertoires were generated with immunoSEQ multiplex PCR, while TCRdb's copy carries only in-frame clones and drops some. This sample has some 100,000 clones, with about 90% found just once. Sequencing was performed on peripheral blood. Source of these receptors: a man aged 50 to 59 with COVID-19, enrolled during active disease.

The chain couples TRBV11-3 to TRBJ2-7; D might be TRBD2 (5 bases). The CDR3 sequence is 16 residues long. V was trimmed by 0 bases and J by 2 bases, leaving 14 bases between them. Per the germline V gene, CDR1 is SGHNT and CDR2 is YENEEA. The CDR3 spells CASSLDGYDGTYEQYF. Written as DNA, the CDR3 is TGTGCCAGCAGCTTAGATGGGTATGACGGGACCTACGAGCAGTACTTC.

This chain connects TRBV7-9 to TRBJ1-1, with D possibly matching TRBD1 (6 bases). The CDR3 covers 15 residues. V was trimmed by 0 bases and J by 4 bases, leaving 12 bases between them. Per germline, CDR1 SEHNR and CDR2 FQNEAQ (reference sequence). CDR3 in amino acids: CASSLARGPATEAFF. CDR3 coding DNA: TGTGCCAGCAGCTTAGCGCGGGGGCCGGCCACTGAAGCTTTCTTT.

The chain couples TRBV28 to TRBJ2-2; TRBD1 agrees at 8 bases. The CDR3 loop spans 19 amino acids. Germline loops: CDR1 MDHEN, CDR2 SYDVKM. Germline trimming cut 6 bases from V and 2 bases from J; bases unmatched to any gene: 17. The CDR3: CASRPSQGARKTNTGELFF. The DNA of the CDR3 is TGTGCCAGCAGGCCAAGCCAGGGGGCGAGAAAAACTAACACCGGGGAGCTGTTTTTT.

This clone was seen only a few times. The V and J genes are TRBV7-9 and TRBJ1-1; tentative D call: TRBD1 (6 bases). The germline gives CDR1 SEHNR, CDR2 FQNEAQ (reference sequence). The CDR3 runs 14 residues. The germline V and J ends were trimmed by 4 bases and 5 bases, with 14 bases remaining between them. The CDR3 region is CASSSEGVGTEAFF. CDR3 bases: TGTGCCAGCAGCTCCGAGGGGGTGGGAACTGAAGCTTTCTTT.

The chain links TRBV3-1 (or the pseudogene TRBV3-2) to TRBJ1-2; D gene unclear. From germline, CDR1 is LGHDT and CDR2 YNNKEL (reference sequence). V was shortened by 2 bases and J by 7 bases, with 8 bases between the two germline ends. The CDR3 contains 12 residues. CDR3 residues: CASSQRRVGYTF. CDR3 DNA sequence: TGTGCCAGCAGCCAAAGGAGAGTTGGCTACACCTTC.

This sequence joins TRBV7-2 and TRBJ1-2, with TRBD1 identical over 9 bases. Germline loops: CDR1 SGHTA, CDR2 FQGNSA. The ends lost 5 bases at V and 8 bases at J; junction bases unmatched: 9. The CDR3 spans 14 residues. As DNA, the CDR3 is TGTGCCAGCAGCAAAGGGACAGGGTCTGGCGGCTACACCTTC. As protein: CASSKGTGSGGYTF.

The V call is TRBV11-2, the J call TRBJ2-2; TRBD1 agrees at 9 bases. The germline V gene encodes CDR1 SGHAT and CDR2 FQNNGV. The ends lost 6 bases at V and 4 bases at J; junction bases unmatched: 3. This CDR3 has 14 amino acids. Written as DNA, the CDR3 is TGTGCCAGCAGGGGGACAGGGATCACCGGGGAGCTGTTTTTT. This codes for CASRGTGITGELFF.

This clone was seen a single time. The chain carries TRBV5-4 and TRBJ1-4; TRBD1 might be the D (6 bases). Trimming shortened V by 0 bases and J by 8 bases, and 8 bases separated the two germline ends. Germline values: CDR1 SGHNT, CDR2 YYREEE (reference sequence). CDR3 length: 13 amino acids. CDR3 in DNA: TGTGCCAGCAGCTTGGCCAGGGGCGAAAAACTGTTTTTT. This codes for CASSLARGEKLFF.

V and J are TRBV3-1 (or the pseudogene TRBV3-2) and TRBJ1-4; D is possibly TRBD1 (5 bases). Trimming shortened V by 2 bases and J by 7 bases, and 14 bases separated the two germline ends. Germline V CDR1 and CDR2: LGHDT, YNNKEL (reference sequence). The CDR3 sequence is 15 residues long. The CDR3 DNA sequence: TGTGCCAGCAGCCAATTCGGGGGAATAGTTGAAAAACTGTTTTTT. Translation: CASSQFGGIVEKLFF.

The chain has TRBV11-2 and TRBJ2-1; TRBD2 agrees at 9 bases. The CDR3 sequence is 16 residues long. CDR1 is SGHAT, CDR2 FQNNGV, per germline. V dropped 3 bases and J dropped 9; count of bases not matched to a gene: 12. In DNA form, the CDR3 reads TGTGCCAGCAGCTTTACCCTTGCGGGGGGGGGAGGTGAGCAGTTCTTC. The encoded protein is CASSFTLAGGGGEQFF.

This rearrangement joins TRBV23-1 to TRBJ2-3; 13 nucleotides agree with TRBD2. TRBV23-1 qualifies as an ORF whose function is uncertain. The V gene end was trimmed by 0 bases and the J gene end by 2 bases; junction bases not matched to a gene: 8. This CDR3 has 19 amino acids. This CDR3 reads CASSQSTGLAGEPTDTQYF. In nucleotides, the CDR3 is TGCGCCAGCAGTCAATCTACCGGACTAGCGGGAGAACCCACAGATACGCAGTATTTT.

The chain employs TRBV11-3 and TRBJ2-1; tentative D call: TRBD2 (7 bases). This CDR3 has 13 amino acids. V shed 7 bases and J shed 7 bases, with 14 bases lying between them. Germline assignment: CDR1 SGHNT and CDR2 YENEEA. The CDR3 loop reads CASKRGGMNEQFF. CDR3 bases: TGTGCCAGCAAAAGGGGGGGGATGAATGAGCAGTTCTTC.

The chain carries TRBV6-5 and TRBJ2-1, with D tentatively TRBD1 (6 bases). CDR3 length: 13 residues. V lost 7 bases, J lost 3 bases, and 10 bases lay in between. Germline assignment: CDR1 MNHEY and CDR2 SVGAGI. The CDR3 coding sequence is TGTGCCAGCACCCAACAGGGCTACAATGAGCAGTTCTTC. Residues: CASTQQGYNEQFF.

V is TRBV28 and J is TRBJ2-7; TRBD2 is a possible D gene (6 bases). Per germline, CDR1 MDHEN and CDR2 SYDVKM. Deletions cut 5 bases from V and 0 bases from J, with 14 bases between. The CDR3 covers 15 residues. The chain's CDR3 is CASSLDFGSSYEQYF. The CDR3 region has the DNA TGTGCCAGCAGTCTCGATTTCGGGAGCTCCTACGAGCAGTACTTC.

V is TRBV6-6 and J is TRBJ2-1, with D possibly matching TRBD1 (8 bases). Trimming left V 5 bases short and J 12 bases short, with 14 bases between. Germline loops: CDR1 MNHNY, CDR2 SVGAGI (reference sequence). CDR3 length equals 12 residues. CDR3 nucleotide sequence: TGTGCCAGCAGTCCGGACAGGGAGGGGCAGTTCTTC. This codes for CASSPDREGQFF.

The chain recombines TRBV6-1 with TRBJ2-4; no clear D. CDR3 size: 14 residues. The V end lost 3 bases, the J end lost 3 bases, and 9 bases lay between the germline ends. Germline V gene data show CDR1 as MNHNS and CDR2 as SASEGT. The CDR3 spells CASSEGPGKNIQYF. DNA of the CDR3: TGTGCCAGCAGTGAGGGCCCCGGCAAAAACATTCAGTACTTC.

The chain has TRBV6-5 and TRBJ1-1; TRBD1 matches 9 bases. Germline trimming cut 7 bases from V and 4 bases from J; bases unmatched to any gene: 10. Germline assignment: CDR1 MNHEY and CDR2 SVGAGI. The CDR3 runs to 15 residues. CDR3 protein: CASTYRGRIRTEAFF. CDR3 nucleotide sequence: TGTGCCAGCACGTACAGGGGGCGAATCCGCACTGAAGCTTTCTTT.